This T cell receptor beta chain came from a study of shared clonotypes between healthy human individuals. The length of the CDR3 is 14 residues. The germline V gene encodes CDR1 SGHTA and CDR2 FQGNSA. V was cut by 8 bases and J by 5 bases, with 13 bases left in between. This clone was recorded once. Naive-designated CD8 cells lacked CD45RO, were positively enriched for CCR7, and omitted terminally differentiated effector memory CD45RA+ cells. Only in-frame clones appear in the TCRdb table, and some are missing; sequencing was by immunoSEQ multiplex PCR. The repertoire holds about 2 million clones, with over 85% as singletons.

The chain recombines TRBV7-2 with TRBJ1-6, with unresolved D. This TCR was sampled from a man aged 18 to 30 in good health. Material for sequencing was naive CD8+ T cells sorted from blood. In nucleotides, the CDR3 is TGTGCCAGCGGTCCCCTGGCCGATAATTCACCCCTCCACTTT. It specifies CASGPLADNSPLHF.